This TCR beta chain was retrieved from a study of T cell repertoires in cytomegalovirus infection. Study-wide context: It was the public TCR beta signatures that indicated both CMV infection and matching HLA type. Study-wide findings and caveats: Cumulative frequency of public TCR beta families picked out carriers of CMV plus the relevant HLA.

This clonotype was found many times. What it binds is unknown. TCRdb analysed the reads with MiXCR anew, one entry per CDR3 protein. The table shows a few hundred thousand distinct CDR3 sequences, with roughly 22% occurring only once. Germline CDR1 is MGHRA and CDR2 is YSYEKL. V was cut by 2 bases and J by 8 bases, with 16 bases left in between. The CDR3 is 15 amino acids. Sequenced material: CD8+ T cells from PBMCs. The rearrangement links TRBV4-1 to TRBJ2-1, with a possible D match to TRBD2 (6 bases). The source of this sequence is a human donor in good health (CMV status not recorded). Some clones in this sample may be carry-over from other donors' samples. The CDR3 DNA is TGCGCCAGCAGCCAAAGCGCGCGGGGCACGGATGAGCAGTTCTTC. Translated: CASSQSARGTDEQFF.